A single sample gave rise to the 22 T cell receptor beta chains below, sequenced in a study of control samples from healthy donors and cancer patients. Here immunoSEQ multiplex PCR was the method, and the copy in TCRdb shows in-frame clones only, minus some. This table has fewer than 25,000 clones, 88% appearing once. The sequencing sample was made of PBMCs. The receptors originated from a woman aged 55-70 years with head and neck cancer.

This clone was counted only a few times. The V call is TRBV28, the J call TRBJ1-1, with 9 bases fitting TRBD1. Germline trimming cut 6 bases from V and 0 bases from J; bases unmatched to any gene: 8. Germline lookup yields CDR1 MDHEN and CDR2 SYDVKM. CDR3 length: 16 residues. Written as DNA, the CDR3 is TGTGCCAGCAGCCCAGGGACAGGGCGAATGAACACTGAAGCTTTCTTT. Translation: CASSPGTGRMNTEAFF.

The chain joins TRBV28 to TRBJ1-2; 8 positions match TRBD1. The CDR3 has 18 amino acids. The junction had 15 bases not matched to a gene; V was cut back by 2 bases and J by 4 bases. Germline CDR1 and CDR2: MDHEN and SYDVKM. CDR3 bases: TGTGCCAGCAGTTTACCTAACCCGGCAATAGACAGGGGCTATGGCTACACCTTC. This sequence encodes CASSLPNPAIDRGYGYTF.

The rearrangement joins TRBV6-5 to TRBJ2-7; tentative D call: TRBD2 (6 bases). V shed 11 bases and J shed 5 bases, with 22 bases lying between them. The CDR3 has 14 residues. Germline V gene lookup returns CDR1 MNHEY and CDR2 SVGAGI. The DNA of the CDR3 is TGTGCCTCGCGCTACACTAGCTCCCCGGACGAGCAGTACTTC. Translated: CASRYTSSPDEQYF.

The V and J genes are TRBV7-9 and TRBJ2-1, with 14 bases that match TRBD2. The CDR3 is made up of 15 amino acids. Germline CDR1 is SEHNR and CDR2 is FQNEAQ (reference sequence). V shed 5 bases and J 9 bases; nucleotides not matched to a gene: 6. The CDR3 nucleotides are TGTGCCAGCAGCGGGGGACTAGCGGGAGTCAGTGAGCAGTTCTTC. Translating it yields CASSGGLAGVSEQFF.

V is TRBV5-8 and J is TRBJ2-7; 11 nucleotides line up with TRBD2. Germline lookup yields CDR1 SGHTS and CDR2 YDEGEE. CDR3 size: 16 residues. V was pared by 5 bases and J by 3 bases, with 10 bases of the junction left unmatched. DNA of the CDR3: TGTGCCAGCAGGACTAGCGGGATCTCCAACCTCTACGAGCAGTACTTC. This translates into CASRTSGISNLYEQYF.

This chain's CDR3 is CAWSVKTPLVRELFF. The DNA for the CDR3 is TGTGCCTGGAGTGTTAAGACTCCGCTCGTCCGGGAGCTGTTTTTT. The gene calls are TRBV30 and TRBJ2-2; no clear D gene. CDR1 is GTSNPN, CDR2 SVGIG, per germline (reference sequence). The ends were cut back, 0 bases at V and 9 bases at J, with 17 bases in the middle. CDR3 length: 15 amino acids.

This rearrangement joins TRBV5-1 to TRBJ1-5; no reliable D call. Germline values: CDR1 SGHRS, CDR2 YFSETQ. The V and J ends lost 3 bases and 4 bases respectively, with 8 bases between them. The length of the CDR3 is 13 residues. The CDR3: CASSYSPNQPQHF. The DNA of the CDR3 is TGCGCCAGCAGCTATAGCCCTAATCAGCCCCAGCATTTT. The full variable domain, completed using reference TRBV5-1 and TRBJ1-5, is KAGVTQTPRYLIKTRGQQVTLSCSPISGHRSVSWYQQTPGQGLQFLFEYFSETQRNKGNFPGRFSGRQFSNSRSEMNVSTLELGDSALYLCASSYSPNQPQHFGDGTRLSIL.

This clone was observed a few times. The gene calls are TRBV7-9 and TRBJ1-1, with 12 bases lining up with TRBD1. The CDR3 runs 17 residues. V dropped 1 base and J dropped 9; count of bases not matched to a gene: 12. CDR1 and CDR2 (germline): SEHNR, FQNEAQ (reference sequence). CDR3 amino acids: CASSLDYWGTGGKKAFF. CDR3 nucleotides: TGTGCCAGCAGCTTAGATTATTGGGGGACAGGGGGCAAAAAAGCTTTCTTT.

The table lists this clone with a few counts. The rearrangement links TRBV19 to TRBJ2-3; 8 bases map to TRBD1. The CDR3 consists of 14 residues. Germline V lookup: CDR1 LNHDA, CDR2 SQIVND (reference sequence). V shed 5 bases and J 3 bases; nucleotides not matched to a gene: 4. This chain's CDR3 is CASSFRTGTDTQYF. CDR3 nucleotide sequence: TGTGCCAGTAGTTTCCGGACAGGGACAGATACGCAGTATTTT.

The rearrangement joins TRBV19 to TRBJ2-1; 8 positions match TRBD2. J gave up 7 bases and V 0 bases, and 5 bases lay outside the gene matches. Germline V gives CDR1 LNHDA, CDR2 SQIVND (reference sequence). This CDR3 is built from 15 residues. CDR3: CASSIDSGVWNEQFF. The CDR3 nucleotides are TGTGCCAGTAGTATAGATAGCGGGGTCTGGAATGAGCAGTTCTTC.

The chain is built from TRBV19 and TRBJ2-3, with 10 nucleotides matching TRBD1. This CDR3 has 17 residues. Trimming took 7 bases from V and 1 from J; bases not matched to a gene: 11. From germline, CDR1 is LNHDA and CDR2 SQIVND (reference sequence). CDR3 bases: TGTGCCAGTAACAACCATGGGGGGACAGGGGGCACAGATACGCAGTATTTT. This translates into CASNNHGGTGGTDTQYF.

Here the CDR3 reads CASSRMANNEQFF. CDR3 DNA: TGTGCCAGCAGTAGGATGGCTAACAATGAGCAGTTCTTC. The rearrangement links TRBV2 to TRBJ2-1; D ambiguous. V was cut by 5 bases and J by 5 bases, with 10 bases left in between. Germline V gene lookup returns CDR1 SNHLY and CDR2 FYNNEI. This CDR3 spans 13 amino acids.

This clone has a handful of counts. The J gene is TRBJ1-3, the V gene TRBV2; D unclear. Germline CDR1 is SNHLY and CDR2 is FYNNEI. The V gene lost 3 bases and the J gene lost 0 bases, with 6 bases spanning the gap. The CDR3 covers 14 residues. The CDR3 region has the DNA TGTGCCAGCAGTGACAGTTCCTCTGGAAACACCATATATTTT. This translates into CASSDSSSGNTIYF.

The chain links TRBV11-3 to TRBJ2-2; D tentatively reads TRBD1 or TRBD2 (5 bases each). Germline V lookup: CDR1 SGHNT, CDR2 YENEEA. The CDR3 runs 18 residues. V dropped 2 bases and J dropped 1 base, with 17 bases sitting between them. Here the CDR3 DNA reads TGTGCCAGCAGCTTAAACCTGTGGGGACCCCTGAACACCGGGGAGCTGTTTTTT. It codes for CASSLNLWGPLNTGELFF. Full variable domain (missing parts from reference TRBV11-3 and TRBJ2-2): EAGVVQSPRYKIIEKKQPVAFWCNPISGHNTLYWYLQNLGQGPELLIRYENEEAVDDSQLPKDRFSAERLKGVDSTLKIQPAELGDSAVYLCASSLNLWGPLNTGELFFGEGSRLTVL.

The chain is built from TRBV6-5 and TRBJ2-5; 7 nucleotides agree with TRBD1. This CDR3 is built from 15 residues. V dropped 4 bases and J dropped 5; count of bases not matched to a gene: 10. CDR1 is MNHEY and CDR2 is SVGAGI in the germline V gene. The CDR3 sequence is CASSSRVGGGETQYF. In nucleotides, the CDR3 is TGTGCCAGCAGTTCAAGGGTAGGGGGCGGGGAGACCCAGTACTTC.

This clone was seen only once. This rearrangement joins TRBV13 to TRBJ2-1; D ambiguous. The germline V gene has CDR1 PRHDT and CDR2 FYEKMQ (reference sequence). This CDR3 is built from 15 residues. Trimming shortened V by 2 bases and J by 0 bases, and 8 bases separated the two germline ends. DNA of the CDR3: TGTGCCAGCAGCTTAAACAGAGTCTCCTACAATGAGCAGTTCTTC. This codes for CASSLNRVSYNEQFF.

This clone appeared once. The chain combines TRBV7-3 with TRBJ2-1; D is undetermined. Deletions cut 0 bases from V and 4 bases from J, with 10 bases between. There are 15 residues in the CDR3. The germline CDR1 and CDR2 sequences are SGHTA and FQGTGA. Written as DNA, the CDR3 is TGTGCCAGCAGCTTAACTGGGCTCAGATACAATGAGCAGTTCTTC. Translation gives CASSLTGLRYNEQFF. Looking up the rest from reference TRBV7-3 and TRBJ2-1 gives the full variable domain: GAGVSQTPSNKVTEKGKYVELRCDPISGHTALYWYRQSLGQGPEFLIYFQGTGAADDSGLPNDRFFAVRPEGSVSTLKIQRTERGDSAVYLCASSLTGLRYNEQFFGPGTRLTVL.

The chain carries TRBV6-1 and TRBJ1-6; D ambiguous. V was pared by 2 bases and J by 10 bases, with 9 bases between. The V gene's germline CDR1 is MNHNS and CDR2 SASEGT. The CDR3 runs 13 residues. The CDR3 region is CASSESEESPLHF. CDR3 in DNA: TGTGCCAGCAGTGAATCGGAGGAATCACCCCTCCACTTT.

The rearrangement uses TRBV6-5 and TRBJ2-3; weak D call: TRBD2 (5 bases). The germline CDR1 and CDR2 sequences are MNHEY and SVGAGI. The CDR3 has 14 residues. V lost 6 bases and J lost 5, with 15 bases in between. The CDR3 nucleotides are TGTGCCAGCAGCCGGGGAGTAGCAGGAGATACGCAGTATTTT. It yields the protein CASSRGVAGDTQYF.

The rearrangement links TRBV5-1 to TRBJ2-7; D is unresolved. Trimming cost V 0 bases and J 7 bases, with 17 bases left between them. Germline values: CDR1 SGHRS, CDR2 YFSETQ. The CDR3 is 15 amino acids. The CDR3 protein is CASSLGLTSYVEQYF. For the CDR3, the DNA is TGCGCCAGCAGCTTGGGTCTCACTTCCTACGTGGAGCAGTACTTC.

The rearrangement joins TRBV7-6 to TRBJ2-7; the D gene is possibly TRBD2 (6 bases). In germline, CDR1 is SGHVS, CDR2 FNYEAQ. This CDR3 region has 14 residues. V dropped 4 bases and J dropped 5 bases, with 15 bases sitting between them. This chain's CDR3 is CASSSGGRIHEQYF. CDR3 coding DNA: TGTGCCAGCAGCTCCGGTGGGAGGATCCACGAGCAGTACTTC.

The genes are TRBV7-9 and TRBJ2-3; 7 bases line up with TRBD1. Germline CDR1 and CDR2: SEHNR and FQNEAQ (reference sequence). After removal of 10 bases from V and 6 bases from J, the junction contained 13 bases not matched to a gene. The CDR3 length is 14 residues. The CDR3 loop reads CATYRDSGQDTQYF. The CDR3 DNA is TGTGCCACATACCGGGACAGTGGACAGGATACGCAGTATTTT.